The T cell receptor (beta chain) described here comes from a study of Ad26.COV2.S vaccination and SARS-CoV-2 variants. The method was immunoSEQ multiplex PCR; TCRdb's version includes in-frame clones alone and lacks a portion of them. The table lists about 250,000 clones, around 87% of them singletons. Indicated treatment: around 19 received Ad26.COV2.S at low or high dose, single or two shots; about 5 received placebo; per-sample allocation not given. Sampling happened 63 days after the first vaccine or placebo injection. The sequencing used peripheral blood, collected in a trial of Ad26.COV2.S vaccine versus placebo. The TCR comes from a person between 18 and 65 years old who received the Ad26.COV2.S COVID-19 vaccine or a placebo.

The CDR3 here is CASSRGVLSGNTIYF. The CDR3 nucleotides are TGCGCCAGCAGCCGAGGGGTCCTCTCTGGAAACACCATATATTTT. The rearrangement uses TRBV4-1 and TRBJ1-3; a possible D gene is TRBD1 (5 bases). The germline V and J ends were trimmed by 4 bases and 0 bases, with 10 bases remaining between them. The CDR3 runs to 15 residues. The germline V gene has CDR1 MGHRA and CDR2 YSYEKL.